Described below is a single TCR beta chain sequence and its context. Its antigen is still unknown. The entry originates in a study of shared clonotypes between healthy human individuals. Findings of the study overall: Estimated clonotype richness was generally higher in naive than memory subsets. Large depth notwithstanding, sorted-subset sequencing proved incomplete by rarefaction.

Sequencing used immunoSEQ multiplex PCR; TCRdb keeps in-frame clones, though not all of them. The sample records fewer than 1.4 million clones, about four fifths being singletons. Trimming pared 7 bases from V and 2 bases from J, leaving 11 bases between. The germline V gene has CDR1 KGHSH and CDR2 LQKENI. CDR3 size: 13 residues. Input material: memory CD4+ T cells from PBMCs. Subset of the sample: CD45RA-negative fraction. The clonotype originates from a young man in good health. Some clones in this sample may be carry-over from other donors' samples. The V and J genes are TRBV18 and TRBJ1-1; TRBD1 is a possible D gene (6 bases). The CDR3 reads CASFQGINTEAFF. The CDR3 DNA follows: TGTGCCAGCTTCCAGGGGATTAACACTGAAGCTTTCTTT.